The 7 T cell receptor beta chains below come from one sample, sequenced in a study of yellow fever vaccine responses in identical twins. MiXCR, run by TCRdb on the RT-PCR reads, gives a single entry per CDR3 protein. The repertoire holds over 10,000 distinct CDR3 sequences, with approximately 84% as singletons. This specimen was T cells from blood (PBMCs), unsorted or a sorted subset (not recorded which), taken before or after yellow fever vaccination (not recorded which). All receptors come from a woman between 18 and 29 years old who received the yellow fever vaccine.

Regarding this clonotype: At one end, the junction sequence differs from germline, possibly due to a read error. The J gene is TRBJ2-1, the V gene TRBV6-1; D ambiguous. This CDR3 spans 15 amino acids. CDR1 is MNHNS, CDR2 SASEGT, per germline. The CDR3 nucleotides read TGTGCAAGCAGTGATCAAGCGAGATCCTACAATGAGCAGTTCTTC. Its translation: CASSDQARSYNEQFF.

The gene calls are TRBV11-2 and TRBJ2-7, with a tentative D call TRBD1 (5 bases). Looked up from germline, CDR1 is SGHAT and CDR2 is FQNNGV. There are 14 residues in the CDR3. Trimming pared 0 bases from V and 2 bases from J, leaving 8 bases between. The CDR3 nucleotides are TGTGCCAGCAGCTTAGAGGGGCCGCCCTACGAGCAGTACTTC. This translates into CASSLEGPPYEQYF.

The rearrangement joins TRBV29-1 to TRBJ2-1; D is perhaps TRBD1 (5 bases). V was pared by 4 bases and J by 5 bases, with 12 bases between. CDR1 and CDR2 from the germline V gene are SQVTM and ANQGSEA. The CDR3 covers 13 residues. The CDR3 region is CSVALRQHNEQFF. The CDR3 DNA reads TGCAGCGTTGCGCTGAGACAGCACAATGAGCAGTTCTTC.

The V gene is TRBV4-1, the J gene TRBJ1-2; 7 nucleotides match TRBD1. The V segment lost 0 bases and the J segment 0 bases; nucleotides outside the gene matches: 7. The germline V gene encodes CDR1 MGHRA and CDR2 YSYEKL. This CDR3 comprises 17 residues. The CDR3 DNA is TGCGCCAGCAGCCAAGATCGGGACAGCCTAGCTAACTATGGCTACACCTTC. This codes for CASSQDRDSLANYGYTF.

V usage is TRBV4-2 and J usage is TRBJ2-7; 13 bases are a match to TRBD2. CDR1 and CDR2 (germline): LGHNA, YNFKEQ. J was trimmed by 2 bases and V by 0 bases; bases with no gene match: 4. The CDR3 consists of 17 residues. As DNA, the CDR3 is TGTGCCAGCAGCCAAGAACCTGGACTAGCGGGGGCCTACGAGCAGTACTTC. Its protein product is CASSQEPGLAGAYEQYF.

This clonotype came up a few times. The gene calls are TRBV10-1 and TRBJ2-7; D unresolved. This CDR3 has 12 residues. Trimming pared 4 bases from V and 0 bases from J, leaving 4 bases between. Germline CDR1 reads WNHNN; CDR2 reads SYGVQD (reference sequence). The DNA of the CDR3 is TGCGCCAGCAGTGTGAGCTCCTACGAGCAGTACTTC. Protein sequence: CASSVSSYEQYF.

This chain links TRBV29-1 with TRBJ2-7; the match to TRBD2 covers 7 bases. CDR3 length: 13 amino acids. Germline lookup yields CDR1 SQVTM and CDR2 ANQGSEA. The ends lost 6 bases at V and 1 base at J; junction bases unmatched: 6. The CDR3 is CSVLPSGSYEQYF. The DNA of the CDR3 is TGCAGCGTCCTACCTAGCGGATCCTACGAGCAGTACTTC.